What follows are 32 T cell receptor beta chains derived from one specimen sequenced in a study of T cell repertoires in cytomegalovirus infection. MiXCR, applied by TCRdb to the reads, yields one record per CDR3 protein. The repertoire holds about a million distinct CDR3 sequences, with under 40% as singletons. No cognate antigen is known for these TCRs. Sample: cultured CD8+ T cells from PBMCs, taken from culture after CMV antigen stimulation. These receptors were taken from a human donor in good health (CMV status not recorded). Some clones in this sample may be carry-over from other donors' samples.

The rearrangement uses TRBV18 and TRBJ1-1, with unresolved D. CDR1 KGHSH and CDR2 LQKENI come from the germline V gene. This CDR3 has 15 residues. The germline V and J ends were trimmed by 0 bases and 1 base, with 9 bases remaining between them. The CDR3 DNA sequence: TGTGCCAGCTCACCACCGTCAAAAGAGAACACTGAAGCTTTCTTT. It yields the protein CASSPPSKENTEAFF.

In this sample, this clonotype turned up once. The genes are TRBV5-1 and TRBJ2-2; no clear D. The germline V gene encodes CDR1 SGHRS and CDR2 YFSETQ. The V end lost 0 bases, the J end lost 6 bases, and 6 bases lay between the germline ends. The CDR3 covers 13 residues. CDR3 bases: TGCGCCAGCAGCTTGGAAACTCCCGGGGAGCTGTTTTTT. It specifies CASSLETPGELFF. Combining the CDR3 with reference TRBV5-1 and TRBJ2-2 gives the whole variable domain KAGVTQTPRYLIKTRGQQVTLSCSPISGHRSVSWYQQTPGQGLQFLFEYFSETQRNKGNFPGRFSGRQFSNSRSEMNVSTLELGDSALYLCASSLETPGELFFGEGSRLTVL.

Turning to this clonotype: A read error is possible here, since a much larger clone lies one base away. V usage is TRBV11-2 and J usage is TRBJ2-2; no clear D. CDR1 is SGHAT and CDR2 is FQNNGV in the germline V gene. V lost 0 bases and J 1 base, leaving 3 bases between the germline ends. The CDR3 is 14 amino acids. This CDR3 is CASSLEQNTGELFF. In DNA, the CDR3 is TGTGCCAGCAGCTTAGAACAGAACACCGGGGAGCTGTTTTTT.

This clonotype has only a few counts. The rearrangement links TRBV7-6 to TRBJ2-3; D remains unclear. V was pared by 0 bases and J by 2 bases, with 9 bases between. The CDR3 covers 15 residues. Germline V gene lookup returns CDR1 SGHVS and CDR2 FNYEAQ. CDR3 coding DNA: TGTGCCAGCAGCTTAGCGAGTACGGCCACAGATACGCAGTATTTT. It codes for CASSLASTATDTQYF.

CDR3 in DNA: TGCAGTGCTAGAGGGTACGGTGACCCCACAAGTGCCAATCAGCCCCAGCATTTT. It yields the protein CSARGYGDPTSANQPQHF. V gene TRBV20-1 combines with J gene TRBJ1-5; the D is unclear. V was cut by 1 base and J by 3 bases, with 22 bases left in between. This CDR3 spans 18 amino acids. CDR1 and CDR2 from the germline V gene are DFQATT and SNEGSKA (reference sequence).

In its sample, this clonotype was seen many times. This chain connects TRBV7-9 to TRBJ1-2; D remains unclear. Germline-derived CDR1 and CDR2 are SEHNR and FQNEAQ (reference sequence). This CDR3 region has 11 residues. Trimming removed 2 bases at V and 6 bases at J, with 4 bases between. CDR3 sequence: CASSLSHGYTF. In DNA, the CDR3 is TGTGCCAGCAGCTTAAGTCATGGCTACACCTTC.

In its sample, this clonotype was seen a few times. The V gene is TRBV27, the J gene TRBJ2-3; TRBD2 matches 9 bases. This CDR3 contains 17 residues. Germline V gene data show CDR1 as MNHEY and CDR2 as SMNVEV (reference sequence). V shed 6 bases and J 7 bases; nucleotides not matched to a gene: 17. In DNA, the CDR3 is TGTGCCAGCAGCCCTCACCTTGACTTAGCGGGGGCGTATACGCAGTATTTT. Translated: CASSPHLDLAGAYTQYF.

J is TRBJ1-2 and V is TRBV6-1; D ambiguous. The V gene's germline CDR1 is MNHNS and CDR2 SASEGT. The V end was cut by 7 bases, the J end by 5 bases, with 17 bases between. CDR3 size: 14 residues. CDR3 bases: TGTGCCAGCACGACAATAGGGCGACGGTATGGCTACACCTTC. This codes for CASTTIGRRYGYTF.

The V gene is TRBV7-6, the J gene TRBJ2-3, with D possibly matching TRBD2 (7 bases). The ends were cut back, 5 bases at V and 1 base at J, with 13 bases in the middle. This CDR3 spans 15 amino acids. Germline V gene sequence: CDR1 SGHVS, CDR2 FNYEAQ. CDR3 coding DNA: TGTGCCAGCAGCCCGGTAGGGGGGGGCACAGATACGCAGTATTTT. This gives the protein CASSPVGGGTDTQYF.

This sequence joins TRBV7-6 and TRBJ2-7; the D call may be TRBD1 or TRBD2 (5 bases each). CDR1 is SGHVS and CDR2 is FNYEAQ in the germline V gene. The CDR3 runs 14 residues. Trimming took off 4 bases at V and 2 bases at J, with 12 bases between the two ends. CDR3 in DNA: TGTGCCAGCAGCTACGGGGCCTCGGCCTACGAGCAGTACTTC. Translated, it gives CASSYGASAYEQYF.

The chain combines TRBV4-1 with TRBJ2-1, with a possible D match to TRBD2 (7 bases). This CDR3 region has 20 residues. CDR1 MGHRA and CDR2 YSYEKL come from the germline V gene. The V gene lost 2 bases and the J gene lost 0 bases, with 23 bases spanning the gap. CDR3 residues: CASSQTLKVRGASSYNEQFF. The CDR3 region has the DNA TGCGCCAGCAGCCAAACGCTAAAAGTCCGGGGGGCAAGCTCCTACAATGAGCAGTTCTTC.

The sample holds one count of this clonotype. A much larger clonotype is one base distant, so this may be a read error. This CDR3 reads CANSLMTDLNTEAFF. The CDR3 bases are TGTGCCAACAGTTTAATGACAGACCTGAACACTGAAGCTTTCTTT. The chain couples TRBV12-3 or TRBV12-4 to TRBJ1-1; weak D call: TRBD1 (5 bases). There are 15 residues in the CDR3.

This clonotype was seen more than once but under ten times. This sequence joins TRBV12-3 or TRBV12-4 and TRBJ2-2; D is possibly TRBD1 or TRBD2 (5 bases each). CDR3 length: 18 amino acids. Trimming left V 4 bases short and J 0 bases short, with 18 bases between. DNA of the CDR3: TGTGCCAGCAGTTGGGATATCAGGGAGTTTGCGAACACCGGGGAGCTGTTTTTT. This gives the protein CASSWDIREFANTGELFF.

This chain joins TRBV15 and TRBJ1-2, with no clear D. Trimming pared 5 bases from V and 2 bases from J, leaving 9 bases between. This CDR3 spans 13 amino acids. Germline V lookup: CDR1 LNHNV, CDR2 YYDKDF (reference sequence). CDR3 bases: TGTGCCACCAGCCCCCGAGGGAACTATGGCTACACCTTC. Its protein product is CATSPRGNYGYTF. The full variable domain, its missing parts supplied by reference TRBV15 and TRBJ1-2, is DAMVIQNPRYQVTQFGKPVTLSCSQTLNHNVMYWYQQKSSQAPKLLFHYYDKDFNNEADTPDNFQSRRPNTSFCFLDIRSPGLGDTAMYLCATSPRGNYGYTFGSGTRLTVV.

This clonotype was counted a few times. The chain links TRBV2 to TRBJ1-5; TRBD1 aligns across 7 bases. The CDR3 is 16 residues long. Per germline, CDR1 SNHLY and CDR2 FYNNEI. Trimming removed 1 base from V and 0 bases from J; junction bases left unmatched: 3. The CDR3 loop reads CASSEDRGYSNQPQHF. For the CDR3, the DNA is TGTGCCAGCAGTGAAGACAGGGGATATAGCAATCAGCCCCAGCATTTT.

This chain links TRBV10-3 with TRBJ1-5; possibly TRBD1 for D (5 bases). This CDR3 has 15 residues. With 0 bases removed from V and 6 bases from J, the gap between germline ends came to 12 bases. The germline CDR1 and CDR2 sequences are ENHRY and SYGVKD. DNA of the CDR3: TGTGCCATCAGTGAGTCGGGAGGGGCGAGTCAGCCCCAGCATTTT. Translated: CAISESGGASQPQHF.

This clonotype has a count of ten or more. The chain has TRBV7-9 and TRBJ2-7; D is ambiguous. The CDR3 is 12 residues long. Per the germline V gene, CDR1 is SEHNR and CDR2 is FQNEAQ (reference sequence). The V end was cut by 3 bases, the J end by 2 bases, with 5 bases between. The CDR3 DNA follows: TGTGCCAGCAGCTTGGATACCTACGAGCAGTACGTC. It translates to CASSLDTYEQYV.

This clonotype was seen only a few times. This chain's CDR3 is CASSLGSGRYQPQHF. DNA of the CDR3: TGTGCCAGCAGTTTGGGCTCAGGGAGGTATCAGCCCCAGCATTTT. The rearrangement joins TRBV27 to TRBJ1-5; D may be TRBD1 (5 bases). Trimming left V 3 bases short and J 5 bases short, with 14 bases between. There are 15 residues in the CDR3. Germline CDR1 and CDR2: MNHEY and SMNVEV (reference sequence).

The CDR3 loop is CASSFKWSSAGELFF. DNA of the CDR3: TGTGCCAGCAGCTTCAAATGGTCCTCGGCCGGGGAGCTGTTTTTT. The rearrangement links TRBV7-4 to TRBJ2-2; D not resolved. The V end lost 3 bases, the J end lost 6 bases, and 14 bases lay between the germline ends. CDR1 SGHVT and CDR2 SQSDAQ come from the germline V gene. The CDR3 is made up of 15 amino acids.

The chain uses TRBV4-1 and TRBJ2-1; no reliable D call. Germline loops: CDR1 MGHRA, CDR2 YSYEKL. Trimming took 4 bases from V and 7 from J, leaving 17 bases between them. The CDR3 is 15 residues long. Here the CDR3 reads CASSRSREPHNEQFF. DNA for the CDR3: TGCGCCAGCAGCCGATCAAGGGAACCCCATAATGAGCAGTTCTTC.

This clonotype appeared a few times. CDR3 DNA sequence: TGTGCCAGCAGTTCTCGACTAGCGGGGTTAAAAGAGACCCAGTACTTC. This sequence encodes CASSSRLAGLKETQYF. The chain carries TRBV6-7 and TRBJ2-5; 11 bases align to TRBD2. TRBV6-7 is recorded as an ORF, its role being uncertain. The CDR3 has 16 amino acids. V lost 4 bases and J lost 3; bases outside the gene matches: 7.

This chain links TRBV12-3 or TRBV12-4 with TRBJ2-2, with 10 positions matching TRBD2. CDR3 size: 19 residues. Germline trimming cut 2 bases from V and 0 bases from J; bases unmatched to any gene: 9. The CDR3 nucleotides are TGTGCCAGCAGTTTACCACCCCATAGCGGGGGGACGAACACCGGGGAGCTGTTTTTT. It translates to CASSLPPHSGGTNTGELFF.

J is TRBJ2-5 and V is TRBV18; D gene unclear. The CDR3 is 12 amino acids. V lost 3 bases, J lost 7 bases, and 9 bases lay in between. CDR1 is KGHSH and CDR2 is LQKENI in the germline V gene. The CDR3 loop is CASSPSPWTQYF. In DNA form, the CDR3 reads TGTGCCAGCTCACCCTCGCCGTGGACCCAGTACTTC.

Details on this clonotype: Relative to the germline gene, one junction end is altered; a read error may explain this. This sequence joins TRBV28 and TRBJ1-6, with D possibly being TRBD1 (6 bases). This CDR3 contains 20 residues. Germline V gene lookup returns CDR1 MDHEN and CDR2 SYDVKM. The CDR3 protein is CVSSFSTGDGRGSYNSPLHF. The CDR3 region has the DNA TGTGTCAGCAGTTTTTCGACAGGTGATGGGAGGGGCTCCTATAATTCACCCCTCCACTTT.

V gene TRBV19 combines with J gene TRBJ2-2, with 10 bases lining up with TRBD2. CDR1 is LNHDA, CDR2 SQIVND, per germline (reference sequence). V trimming: 2 bases; J trimming: 4 bases; junction bases outside the gene matches: 7. CDR3 length: 17 amino acids. Here the CDR3 DNA reads TGTGCCAGTAGTATAAATAGCGGGGGGCTTCTCACCGGGGAGCTGTTTTTT. Residues: CASSINSGGLLTGELFF.

The chain is built from TRBV7-2 and TRBJ1-2, with 11 bases that match TRBD1. In germline, CDR1 is SGHTA, CDR2 FQGNSA. The junction had 12 bases not matched to a gene; V was cut back by 4 bases and J by 8 bases. This CDR3 region has 16 residues. The CDR3 reads CASSSLDRGLYRGYTF. CDR3 bases: TGTGCCAGCAGCTCATTGGACAGGGGGCTTTATCGGGGCTACACCTTC.

This clonotype has a handful of counts. The V gene is TRBV12-3 or TRBV12-4, the J gene TRBJ1-1, with 8 bases identical to TRBD1. Trimming removed 6 bases from V and 1 base from J; junction bases left unmatched: 13. CDR3 length equals 17 residues. CDR3 sequence reads: CASSFFPGGAANTEAFF. DNA for the CDR3: TGTGCCAGCAGCTTTTTCCCAGGGGGCGCGGCGAACACTGAAGCTTTCTTT.

This clonotype was observed many times. J is TRBJ2-5 and V is TRBV12-3 or TRBV12-4, with D perhaps matching TRBD1 or TRBD2 (5 bases each). This CDR3 contains 16 residues. V lost 4 bases and J lost 5, with 20 bases in between. The CDR3 region has the DNA TGTGCCAGCAGTTCCCCTCTGGGGGTTCTATGGGAGACCCAGTACTTC. This gives the protein CASSSPLGVLWETQYF.

V is TRBV20-1 and J is TRBJ2-1; 10 bases match TRBD2. The germline V gene encodes CDR1 DFQATT and CDR2 SNEGSKA (reference sequence). This CDR3 is built from 14 residues. V gave up 8 bases and J gave up 0 bases; unmatched junction bases: 4. CDR3 sequence: CSLAGESSYNEQFF. As DNA, the CDR3 is TGCAGTCTAGCGGGGGAAAGCTCCTACAATGAGCAGTTCTTC.

This clonotype was recorded a few times. At one of its ends the junction is not consistent with the germline gene, which may arise from a read error. V usage is TRBV7-7 and J usage is TRBJ1-5; TRBD1 matches at 7 bases. The CDR3 spans 15 residues. In germline, CDR1 is SSHAT, CDR2 FNYEAQ (reference sequence). The CDR3 nucleotides are TGTGCTAGCAGCCCTGAGACAGGGTCCCGTCAGCCCCAGCATTTT. Its protein is CASSPETGSRQPQHF.

This clonotype was counted ten times or more. This rearrangement joins TRBV7-8 to TRBJ2-7, with 8 bases aligning to TRBD1. This CDR3 region has 14 residues. Germline-derived CDR1 and CDR2 are SGHVS and FQNEAQ. The J segment lost 2 bases and the V segment lost 7 bases, leaving 7 bases of the junction unmatched. CDR3 nucleotide sequence: TGTGCCAGCACCCCGAAGACAGGGGCCTACGAGCAGTACGTC. It encodes CASTPKTGAYEQYV.

CDR3 nucleotide sequence: TGTGCCAGCAGGGTACAGGTTCATGAGCAGTTCTTC. It translates to CASRVQVHEQFF. The V gene is TRBV12-3 or TRBV12-4, the J gene TRBJ2-1; D is possibly TRBD1 (5 bases). Trimming stripped 6 bases from V and 8 bases from J, with 11 bases between. There are 12 residues in the CDR3.